Below, 17 T cell receptor beta chains from the same sample are listed, as sequenced in a study of CD8 T cells in Susac syndrome. RNA, at roughly 0.5 to 1 ug, was reverse transcribed with random hexamers. TCRdb passed the immunoSEQ multiplex PCR reads through MiXCR, listing each CDR3 protein once. The table shows some 120,000 distinct CDR3 sequences, with more than 90% occurring only once. Sequencing was performed on CD4+ T cells from PBMCs. The receptor set was obtained from a human donor in good health.

The V gene is TRBV7-9, the J gene TRBJ2-1; the D gene is possibly TRBD2 (5 bases). With 5 bases removed from V and 3 bases from J, the gap between germline ends came to 17 bases. The CDR3 is made up of 16 amino acids. CDR1 is SEHNR and CDR2 is FQNEAQ in the germline V gene (reference sequence). For the CDR3, the DNA is TGTGCCAGCAGCCCCTATGGTGGGAGCGACTACAATGAGCAGTTCTTC. Its protein product is CASSPYGGSDYNEQFF.

This clonotype came up once. The chain recombines TRBV29-1 with TRBJ1-1, with 7 bases identical to TRBD1. With V trimmed by 6 bases and J by 11 bases, 12 bases remained unmatched. Germline V gene sequence: CDR1 SQVTM, CDR2 ANQGSEA. The CDR3 is 12 residues long. DNA of the CDR3: TGCAGCGTCTACGACAGGGATGGGTGGGCTTTCTTT. Amino acid sequence: CSVYDRDGWAFF.

This chain uses TRBV3-1 with TRBJ2-2; TRBD2 aligns across 7 bases. CDR3 length: 16 amino acids. J gave up 7 bases and V 4 bases, and 12 bases lay outside the gene matches. Germline values: CDR1 LGHDT, CDR2 YNNKEL (reference sequence). The chain's CDR3 is CASSRGPTSQIGELFF. CDR3 coding DNA: TGTGCCAGCAGCCGGGGCCCGACTAGCCAAATCGGGGAGCTGTTTTTT. Looking up the rest from reference TRBV3-1 and TRBJ2-2 gives the full variable domain: DTAVSQTPKYLVTQMGNDKSIKCEQNLGHDTMYWYKQDSKKFLKIMFSYNNKELIINETVPNRFSPKSPDKAHLNLHINSLELGDSAVYFCASSRGPTSQIGELFFGEGSRLTVL.

J is TRBJ2-5 and V is TRBV2, with TRBD2 identical over 13 bases. This CDR3 is 15 amino acids long. The J segment lost 5 bases and the V segment lost 7 bases, leaving 7 bases of the junction unmatched. The germline gives CDR1 SNHLY, CDR2 FYNNEI. The CDR3 nucleotides read TGTGCCAGCAAACCGGGACTAGCGGGACCGGAGACCCAGTACTTC. It is translated as CASKPGLAGPETQYF.

The table lists this clonotype with a count of one. This chain uses TRBV29-1 with TRBJ1-2, with D perhaps TRBD1 (5 bases). V lost 3 bases and J lost 5, with 19 bases in between. This CDR3 has 15 amino acids. Germline V gene lookup returns CDR1 SQVTM and CDR2 ANQGSEA. CDR3 protein: CSVDDTRARRYGYTF. The CDR3 DNA is TGCAGCGTTGACGATACCAGGGCCAGGAGATATGGCTACACCTTC.

This chain connects TRBV7-9 to TRBJ2-2; D perhaps matches TRBD2 (6 bases). The germline gives CDR1 SEHNR, CDR2 FQNEAQ (reference sequence). The CDR3 sequence is 16 residues long. Trimming removed 5 bases at V and 2 bases at J, with 15 bases between. In DNA form, the CDR3 reads TGTGCCAGCAGCAGCGGGCCAGCTGGTAACACCGGGGAGCTGTTTTTT. It is translated as CASSSGPAGNTGELFF. The full variable domain, in which reference TRBV7-9 and TRBJ2-2 provide the parts outside the CDR3, is DTGVSQNPRHKITKRGQNVTFRCDPISEHNRLYWYRQTLGQGPEFLTYFQNEAQLEKSRLLSDRFSAERPKGSFSTLEIQRTEQGDSAMYLCASSSGPAGNTGELFFGEGSRLTVL.

V gene TRBV5-5 combines with J gene TRBJ2-2, with D hard to call. There are 16 residues in the CDR3. Trimming stripped 6 bases from V and 5 bases from J, with 20 bases between. CDR1 is SGHKS, CDR2 YYEKEE, per germline (reference sequence). The CDR3 coding sequence is TGTGCCAGCATCGATCCCTTTCGCACACAGACCGGGGAGCTGTTTTTT. It encodes CASIDPFRTQTGELFF.

CDR3 nucleotides: TGTGCCAGCAGCCGGAGTCGCAATGGCTACACCTTC. This codes for CASSRSRNGYTF. The chain recombines TRBV14 with TRBJ1-2, with D unclear. Trimming took 4 bases from V and 6 from J, leaving 9 bases between them. The CDR3 extends over 12 amino acids. Germline V CDR1 and CDR2: SGHDN, FVKESK.

This clonotype was recorded only once. The genes are TRBV29-1 and TRBJ1-6; D ambiguous. Germline lookup yields CDR1 SQVTM and CDR2 ANQGSEA. This CDR3 spans 12 amino acids. V was trimmed by 4 bases and J by 7 bases, leaving 8 bases between them. CDR3: CSVGEGNSPLHF. The CDR3 DNA follows: TGCAGCGTTGGGGAGGGAAATTCACCCCTCCACTTT.

This clonotype was observed a single time. The chain has TRBV28 and TRBJ2-4, with 8 bases that match TRBD1. The trim removed 5 bases at V and 8 bases at J, leaving 11 bases unmatched. Germline values: CDR1 MDHEN, CDR2 SYDVKM. This CDR3 spans 15 amino acids. CDR3 bases: TGTGCCAGCAGTCAGGGACAGGCTCAAAGGGACATTCAGTACTTC. Its translation is CASSQGQAQRDIQYF.

The chain couples TRBV7-2 to TRBJ1-1; the D gene is possibly TRBD1 (6 bases). Germline CDR1 and CDR2: SGHTA and FQGNSA. V dropped 1 base and J dropped 5 bases, with 14 bases sitting between them. The CDR3 has 15 amino acids. The chain's CDR3 is CASSLETGGATEAFF. The CDR3 DNA is TGTGCCAGCAGCTTAGAGACCGGGGGCGCGACTGAAGCTTTCTTT.

The chain joins TRBV3-1 to TRBJ1-3; possibly TRBD1 for D (5 bases). The CDR3 length is 17 residues. Germline V gene lookup returns CDR1 LGHDT and CDR2 YNNKEL (reference sequence). With 4 bases removed from V and 9 bases from J, the gap between germline ends came to 25 bases. The CDR3 region has the DNA TGTGCCAGCAGCCGGCAAGGGGCAGGGACGCCCGCTGGCACCATATATTTT. It yields the protein CASSRQGAGTPAGTIYF.

This chain connects TRBV6-6 to TRBJ2-1, with D uncertain. CDR1 is MNHNY, CDR2 SVGAGI, per germline (reference sequence). V gave up 1 base and J gave up 4 bases, with 8 bases separating them. There are 14 residues in the CDR3. CDR3 loop: CASSYLTDYNEQFF. DNA for the CDR3: TGTGCCAGCAGTTACTTGACGGATTACAATGAGCAGTTCTTC.

This chain uses TRBV12-3 or TRBV12-4 with TRBJ2-1, with 9 bases that match TRBD2. CDR3 length: 14 residues. The junction had 6 bases not matched to a gene; V was cut back by 6 bases and J by 6 bases. The chain's CDR3 is CASSLGLARNEQFF. As DNA, the CDR3 is TGTGCCAGCAGCCTGGGACTAGCACGCAATGAGCAGTTCTTC.

The rearrangement joins TRBV2 to TRBJ2-1; TRBD2 matches at 10 bases. Germline V gene lookup returns CDR1 SNHLY and CDR2 FYNNEI. The CDR3 length is 15 residues. Trimming removed 6 bases from V and 6 bases from J; junction bases left unmatched: 8. CDR3 in DNA: TGTGCCAGCAGGGCCGGGACTAGCGTTATCAATGAGCAGTTCTTC. It specifies CASRAGTSVINEQFF.

This chain uses TRBV18 with TRBJ1-5; 7 bases map to TRBD1. CDR1 and CDR2 (germline): KGHSH, LQKENI. The CDR3 is 16 amino acids. With V trimmed by 5 bases and J by 0 bases, 7 bases remained unmatched. Here the CDR3 reads CASSFRGTYSNQPQHF. The CDR3 DNA follows: TGTGCCAGCTCATTCAGGGGGACATATAGCAATCAGCCCCAGCATTTT.

CDR3 protein: CASRAGPLNTGELFF. The CDR3 nucleotides read TGTGCCAGCAGGGCCGGGCCCCTAAACACCGGGGAGCTGTTTTTT. V is TRBV9 and J is TRBJ2-2, with D unresolved. V was pared by 5 bases and J by 2 bases, with 13 bases between. Germline V lookup: CDR1 SGDLS, CDR2 YYNGEE. The CDR3 has 15 residues.